These T cell receptor beta chains were read from a single sample in a study of shared clonotypes between healthy human individuals. Clones were sequenced by immunoSEQ multiplex PCR, and TCRdb holds only the in-frame ones, with some missing. Among over a million clones listed, around 97% were seen once. Sequencing input: naive CD4+ T cells sorted from blood. The receptors come from a man aged 30 to 39 in good health. The CDR3 runs from the conserved cysteine through the conserved F or W. A D gene is named only where the DNA matches it firmly. A row's size may be missing; if present it is once, few, many or a size class.

clone_size	v_call	j_call	d_call	cdr3_aa	cdr3_nt
.	TRBV7-2	TRBJ2-3	TRBD2	CASSRPSSGRAPFLTQYF	TGTGCCAGCAGTCGCCCCTCTAGCGGGAGGGCCCCCTTCCTTACGCAGTATTTT
.	TRBV19	TRBJ2-5	TRBD2	CASSIEKGLAFQETQYF	TGTGCCAGTAGTATAGAGAAGGGACTAGCGTTTCAAGAGACCCAGTACTTC
once	TRBV6-5	TRBJ1-5	.	CASKQGPSNQPQHF	TGTGCCAGCAAGCAGGGGCCCAGCAATCAGCCCCAGCATTTT
.	TRBV25-1	TRBJ1-4	.	CASGVWGPTNEKLFF	TGTGCCAGCGGGGTGTGGGGGCCAACTAATGAAAAACTGTTTTTT
.	TRBV10-2	TRBJ2-7	.	CASRLTGSYEQYF	TGCGCCAGCAGATTGACAGGCTCCTACGAGCAGTACTTC
.	TRBV19	TRBJ2-1	TRBD2	CASSIDLAGTSAYNEQFF	TGTGCCAGTAGTATAGACCTAGCCGGGACTAGCGCCTACAATGAGCAGTTCTTC
.	TRBV25-1	TRBJ1-1	.	CASSPPKGLNTEAFF	TGTGCCAGCAGTCCTCCTAAGGGGCTCAACACTGAAGCTTTCTTT
once	TRBV2	TRBJ2-3	TRBD1	CARTKGAPWKDTQYF	TGTGCCAGGACGAAGGGGGCTCCTTGGAAGGATACGCAGTATTTT
.	TRBV2	TRBJ2-5	TRBD2	CAGRVERETQYF	TGTGCCGGGAGGGTGGAGCGGGAGACCCAGTACTTC
.	TRBV5-1	TRBJ2-5	.	CASSLGSLQETQYF	TGCGCCAGCAGCCTTGGGTCCCTCCAAGAGACCCAGTACTTC
.	TRBV5-6	TRBJ2-1	TRBD2	CASSLRTSGKNNEQFF	TGTGCCAGCAGCTTAAGGACTAGCGGAAAAAACAATGAGCAGTTCTTC